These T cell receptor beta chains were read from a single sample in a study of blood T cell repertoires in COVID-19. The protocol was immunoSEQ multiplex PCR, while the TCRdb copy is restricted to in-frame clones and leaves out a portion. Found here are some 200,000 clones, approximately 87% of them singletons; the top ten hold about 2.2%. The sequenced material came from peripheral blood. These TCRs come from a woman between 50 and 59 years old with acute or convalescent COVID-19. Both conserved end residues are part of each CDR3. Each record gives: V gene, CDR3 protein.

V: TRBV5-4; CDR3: CASSRAVEAYNEQFF
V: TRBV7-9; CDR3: CASSLVGASGYTF
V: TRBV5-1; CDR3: CASSRTDVSKNYGYTF
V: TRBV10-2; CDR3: CASSEQGGTDTQYF
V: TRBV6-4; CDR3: CASSDDIDREQETQYF
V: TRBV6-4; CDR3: CASPYRGDNSPLHF
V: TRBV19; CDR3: CASTLWVPLAGGGEQFF
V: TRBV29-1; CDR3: CSAAGWGDEQYF
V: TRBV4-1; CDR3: CASSQDRFVSGRVYEQYF
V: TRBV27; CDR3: CASCIRDYNEQFF
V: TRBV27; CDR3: CASSFQRGNTQYF
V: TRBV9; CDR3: CASSVGDLGPGGTEAFF
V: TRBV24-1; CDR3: CATNPGQGANEQFF
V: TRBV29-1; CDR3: CSVESNTEAFF
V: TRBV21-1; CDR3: CASSKCGTRRNCGNTIYF
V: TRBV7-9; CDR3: CASSLARGQGDTQYF
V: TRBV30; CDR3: CAWREAGVDTQYF
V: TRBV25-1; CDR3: CASSTTSGGNEQFF
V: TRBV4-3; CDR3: CASSPAQGLTEAFF
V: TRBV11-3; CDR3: CASSLGGRNEQFF
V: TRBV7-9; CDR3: CASSLSRPGEPQHF
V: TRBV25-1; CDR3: CASSQNRERKF
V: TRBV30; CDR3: CAWSKFSGVEAFF
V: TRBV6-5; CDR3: CASIGANGYEQYF
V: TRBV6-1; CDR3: CASSASGTGGGGTIQYF
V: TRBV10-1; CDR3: CASGGGARVSYEQYF
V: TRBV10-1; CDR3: CASSFDRGPNTGELFF
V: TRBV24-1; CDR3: CATSDRLVSNTGELFF
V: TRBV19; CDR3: CASSRGGANYGYTF
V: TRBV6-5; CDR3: CASSSGTGVGAFF
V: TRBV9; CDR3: CASSAHRAEYEQYF
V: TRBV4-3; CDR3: CASSPQGGITGELFF
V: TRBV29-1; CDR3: CSVVRWAGEPDTQYF
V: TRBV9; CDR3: CASSAPPGRGGNSPLHF
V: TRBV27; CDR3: CASTRTRGYNEQFF
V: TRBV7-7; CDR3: CASSLHSGTGELFF
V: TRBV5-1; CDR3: CASSFLGDEQFF
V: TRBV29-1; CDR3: CSGRTGTDTQYF
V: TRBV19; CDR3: CASSILSSTGELFF
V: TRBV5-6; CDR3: CASSPRLTTITNEKLFF
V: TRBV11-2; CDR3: CASSFIQGAKFSGNTIYF